Following are 8 T cell receptor beta chains from one sample sequenced in a study of cytomegalovirus exposure and HLA in healthy donors. TCRdb keeps only in-frame clones here, not all; method: immunoSEQ multiplex PCR. The sample has 220,000 or so clones; over 70% are singletons. Sequenced input: PBMCs. The receptors here all came from a woman under 40 in good health and CMV-seropositive.

This clone was recorded once. J is TRBJ1-2 and V is TRBV25-1; TRBD1 matches 12 bases. V gave up 7 bases and J gave up 4 bases; unmatched junction bases: 4. The germline V gene encodes CDR1 MGHDK and CDR2 SYGVNS. This CDR3 has 14 amino acids. As DNA, the CDR3 is TGTGCCAGCATGGGACAGGGGGCCCCCTATGGCTACACCTTC. Its translation is CASMGQGAPYGYTF.

This rearrangement joins TRBV7-8 to TRBJ2-1; D unclear. V dropped 7 bases and J dropped 12 bases, with 16 bases sitting between them. The CDR3 runs to 12 residues. In germline, CDR1 is SGHVS, CDR2 FQNEAQ. CDR3 bases: TGTGCCAGCACCTTCCCAGGTAATTCGCAGTTCTTC. This encodes CASTFPGNSQFF.

The chain has TRBV7-6 and TRBJ2-5; 10 positions agree with TRBD2. CDR1 and CDR2 from the germline V gene are SGHVS and FNYEAQ. The length of the CDR3 is 14 residues. The J segment lost 7 bases and the V segment lost 6 bases, leaving 8 bases of the junction unmatched. The CDR3 nucleotides are TGTGCCAGCAGAAACCTAGGACTAGCGGCGACCCAGTACTTC. Its translation: CASRNLGLAATQYF. Supplemented by reference TRBV7-6 and TRBJ2-5, the full variable domain reads GAGVSQSPRYKVTKRGQDVALRCDPISGHVSLYWYRQALGQGPEFLTYFNYEAQQDKSGLPNDRFSAERPEGSISTLTIQRTEQRDSAMYRCASRNLGLAATQYFGPGTRLLVL.

The count of this clone is one. V gene TRBV11-1 combines with J gene TRBJ2-1; 8 bases match TRBD2. V trimming: 0 bases; J trimming: 1 base; junction bases outside the gene matches: 8. Germline loops: CDR1 SGHAT, CDR2 FQDESV (reference sequence). The CDR3 has 18 residues. CDR3 protein: CASSLASQREMSYNEQFF. CDR3 sequence (DNA): TGTGCCAGCAGCTTAGCGTCGCAGCGGGAGATGTCCTACAATGAGCAGTTCTTC.

The chain combines TRBV5-1 with TRBJ2-1; 8 bases are a match to TRBD2. Trimming removed 4 bases from V and 3 bases from J; junction bases left unmatched: 12. Germline lookup yields CDR1 SGHRS and CDR2 YFSETQ. This CDR3 has 17 amino acids. CDR3 loop: CASSPTPSGRSYNEQFF. CDR3 nucleotide sequence: TGCGCCAGCAGCCCCACTCCTAGCGGGCGAAGCTACAATGAGCAGTTCTTC. Drawing the rest from reference TRBV5-1 and TRBJ2-1, the complete variable domain is KAGVTQTPRYLIKTRGQQVTLSCSPISGHRSVSWYQQTPGQGLQFLFEYFSETQRNKGNFPGRFSGRQFSNSRSEMNVSTLELGDSALYLCASSPTPSGRSYNEQFFGPGTRLTVL.

This clone was detected a few times. The chain combines TRBV2 with TRBJ2-1; 9 nucleotides align to TRBD1. The V segment lost 4 bases and the J segment 5 bases; nucleotides outside the gene matches: 6. The CDR3 sequence is 15 residues long. Germline V CDR1 and CDR2: SNHLY, FYNNEI. CDR3 protein: CASSAQGASHNEQFF. CDR3 bases: TGTGCCAGCAGTGCACAGGGGGCCTCTCACAATGAGCAGTTCTTC.

This clone appeared many times. The J gene is TRBJ1-2, the V gene TRBV6-5, with D tentatively TRBD1 (5 bases). CDR3 size: 14 residues. Trimming shortened V by 2 bases and J by 5 bases, and 12 bases separated the two germline ends. Germline CDR1 and CDR2: MNHEY and SVGAGI. This CDR3 reads CASSYGIQGYGYTF. CDR3 bases: TGTGCCAGCAGTTACGGCATTCAGGGTTATGGCTACACCTTC.

The chain is built from TRBV30 and TRBJ1-2, with 9 bases identical to TRBD1. The CDR3 spans 14 residues. V trimming: 1 base; J trimming: 6 bases; junction bases outside the gene matches: 6. CDR1 and CDR2 from the germline V gene are GTSNPN and SVGIG (reference sequence). CDR3 nucleotide sequence: TGTGCCTGGAGTGATCCGGGACAGGGAGATGGCTACACCTTC. Protein: CAWSDPGQGDGYTF. The whole variable domain, remainder taken from reference TRBV30 and TRBJ1-2, is SQTIHQWPATLVQPVGSPLSLECTVEGTSNPNLYWYRQAAGRGLQLLFYSVGIGQISSEVPQNLSASRPQDRQFILSSKKLLLSDSGFYLCAWSDPGQGDGYTFGSGTRLTVV.